This T cell receptor (beta chain) stems from a study of human T cells and chemical hapten exposure (dated by TCRdb to the early 2020s). At the level of the whole study: For sensitization, 2% DPC in acetone was applied to a roughly 2 cm by roughly 2 cm area of upper inner arm skin. Patients additionally received weekly therapeutic DPC doses to the scalp throughout the approximately 25-week study period. Patch tests used Finn chambers with 0.01% DPC on the upper back, scored after 6 days by International Contact Dermatitis Research Group standards. The patient cohort, mostly female, included alopecia areata with under or over 50% scalp involvement, alopecia totalis and alopecia universalis. Libraries were pooled for sequencing, and per-sample TCR yields varied mainly because of small differences in library volumes within the pool. Peripheral blood TCR repertoire changes were tracked in vivo in alopecia patients during primary and secondary sensitization to the hapten diphenylcyclopropenone (DPC). Blood samples were taken from patients before sensitization (week 0) and then at 2, 6 and about 24 weeks after DPC sensitization. Blood for TCR sequencing was provided by twenty-nine alopecia patients at one to four time points (pre-sensitization, 2, 6 and 24 weeks).

There are many counts of this clonotype. This receptor's antigen is unknown. Base qualities were left out, and no much larger clone turns up one base away. Sample time point, as interpreted from the label and publication: patch test 2, 6 weeks after DPC sensitization. Explained via the paper, the treatment or condition label denotes: therapeutic diphenylcyclopropenone sensitization with weekly scalp DPC. At every patch-test visit, the blood draw took place before the patch test was put on. Eligible patients were aged 18 to 70, diagnosed with alopecia, deemed suitable for DPC therapy, and excluded if pregnant. Unfractionated whole blood was collected in Tempus Blood RNA tubes, and total RNA was extracted from that blood. What the research found in general, with its limitations: No change with DPC sensitization was found in the number of TCRs above 1 in 1000 frequency, and no evidence of global repertoire structure alterations was found. Because every patient had alopecia, a presumed autoimmune disease, the patients' immune response might differ from that of healthy individuals. Repeated subsampling changed both the strength of the expansion versus patch-test correlation and the threshold at which that correlation became significant. Significantly more large CDR3 similarity clusters were formed by expanded TCRs than by pre-sensitization or healthy control sets, consistent with antigen-driven responses. The number of PT1 expanded TCRs positively correlated with patch test score, significant at thresholds 8, 16 and 32 but not 4.

The CDR3 covers 16 residues, taking in both the cysteine and the phenylalanine. Only CDR3 DNA remains: 48 bases, in frame from the first base. The germline V gene provides CDR1 MDHEN and CDR2 SYDVKM. The junction shows trimming of 4 bases on V and 6 bases on J, and the gene matches do not reach 11 bases of it. Library generation was performed with RACE. TCRdb names NextSeq 500 as the instrument used. During library preparation, unique molecular identifiers were attached to individual cDNA molecules so that TCRs could be counted quantitatively and reproducibly. Each blood RNA sample was used to sequence both TCR alpha and TCR beta chains. As for the authors' bioinformatics: Samples had a median of roughly 98,000 TCRs, with a range from roughly 20,000 to 690,600. The Decombinator software suite was used to annotate V, J and CDR3 in the TCR reads. To make PS versus PT1 abundance plots, every sample was subsampled to the same number of TCRs (28,000). TCRs were defined as expanded if absent before sensitization and observed at least eight times at the 2-week time point. The public reads were reprocessed in TCRdb via fastp at Q25 and MiXCR, keeping in-frame beta chains. Rows with one shared CDR3 protein collapse into an entry with the most common genes and DNA. TCRdb, not the original authors, processed these V and J calls. The sample includes about 40,000 distinct CDR3 sequences, with 3.3% observed a single time. The top ten clonotypes cover roughly 6.6% of the sample.

The chain employs TRBV28 and TRBJ2-5; the junction holds 10 bases that match TRBD1. This specimen consisted of whole blood, obtained in connection with sensitization to the hapten diphenylcyclopropenone (DPC). The TCR was taken from a middle-aged man with alopecia areata. Some clones in this sample may be carry-over from other donors' samples. The nucleotides are TGTGCCAGCAGTTCAGTGGACAGGGGGTTTAGGCAGACCCAGTACTTC. The encoded protein is CASSSVDRGFRQTQYF.